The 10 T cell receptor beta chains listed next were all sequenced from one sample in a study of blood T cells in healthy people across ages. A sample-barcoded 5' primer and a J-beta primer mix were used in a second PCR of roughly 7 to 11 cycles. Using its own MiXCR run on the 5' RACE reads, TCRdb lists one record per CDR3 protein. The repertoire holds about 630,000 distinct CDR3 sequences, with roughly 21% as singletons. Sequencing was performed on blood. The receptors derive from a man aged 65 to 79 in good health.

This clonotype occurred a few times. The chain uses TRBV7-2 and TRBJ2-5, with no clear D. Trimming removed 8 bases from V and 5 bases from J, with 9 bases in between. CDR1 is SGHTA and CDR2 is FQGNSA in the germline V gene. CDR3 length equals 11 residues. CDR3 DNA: TGTGCCAGCGGAGCTGCGGAGACCCAGTACTTC. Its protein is CASGAAETQYF.

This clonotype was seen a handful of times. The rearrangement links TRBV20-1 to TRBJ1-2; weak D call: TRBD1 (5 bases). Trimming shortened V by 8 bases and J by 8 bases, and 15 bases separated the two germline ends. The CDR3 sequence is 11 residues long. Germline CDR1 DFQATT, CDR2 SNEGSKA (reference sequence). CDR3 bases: TGCAGTCCCGACAGCCCCTGGGGCTACACCTTC. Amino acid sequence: CSPDSPWGYTF.

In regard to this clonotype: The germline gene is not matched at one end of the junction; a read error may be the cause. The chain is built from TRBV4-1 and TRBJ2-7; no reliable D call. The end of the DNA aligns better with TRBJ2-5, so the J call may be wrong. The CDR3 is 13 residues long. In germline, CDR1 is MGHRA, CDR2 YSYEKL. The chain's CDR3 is CARSQAPQETQYF. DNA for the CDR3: TGCGCCAGAAGCCAAGCCCCTCAAGAGACCCAGTACTTC.

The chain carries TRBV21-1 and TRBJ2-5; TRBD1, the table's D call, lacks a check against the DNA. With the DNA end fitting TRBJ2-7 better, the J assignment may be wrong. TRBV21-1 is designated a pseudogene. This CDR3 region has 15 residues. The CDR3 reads CASSEGHLRTFEQYF. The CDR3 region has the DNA TGTGCCAGCAGCGAGGGACACCTCAGAACCTTCGAGCAGTACTTC.

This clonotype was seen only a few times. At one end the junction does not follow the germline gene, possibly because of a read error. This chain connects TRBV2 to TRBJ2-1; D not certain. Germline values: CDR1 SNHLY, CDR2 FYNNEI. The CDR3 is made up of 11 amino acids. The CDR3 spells CASSFYNEQLF. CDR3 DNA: TGTGCCAGCAGTTTCTACAATGAGCAGCTCTTC.

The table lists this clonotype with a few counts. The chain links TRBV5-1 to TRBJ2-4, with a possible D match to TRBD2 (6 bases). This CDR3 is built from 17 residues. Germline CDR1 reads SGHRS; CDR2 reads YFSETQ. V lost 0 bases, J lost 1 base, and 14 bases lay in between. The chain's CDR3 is CASSLAVRDGAKNIQYF. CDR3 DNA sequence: TGCGCCAGCAGCTTGGCCGTGCGGGATGGTGCCAAAAACATTCAGTACTTC.

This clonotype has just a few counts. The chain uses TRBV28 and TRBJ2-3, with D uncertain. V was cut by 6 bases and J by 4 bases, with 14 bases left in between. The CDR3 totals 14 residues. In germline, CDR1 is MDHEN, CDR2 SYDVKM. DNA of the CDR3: TGTGCCAGCAGAACCAACTCATGGGCAGATACGCAGTATTTT. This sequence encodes CASRTNSWADTQYF.

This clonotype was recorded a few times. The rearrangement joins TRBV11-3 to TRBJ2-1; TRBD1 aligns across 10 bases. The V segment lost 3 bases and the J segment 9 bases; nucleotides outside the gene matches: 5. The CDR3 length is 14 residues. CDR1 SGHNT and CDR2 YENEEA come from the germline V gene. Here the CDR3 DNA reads TGTGCCAGCAGCTTTGGGACAGGGGTGGCTGAGCAGTTCTTC. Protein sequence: CASSFGTGVAEQFF.

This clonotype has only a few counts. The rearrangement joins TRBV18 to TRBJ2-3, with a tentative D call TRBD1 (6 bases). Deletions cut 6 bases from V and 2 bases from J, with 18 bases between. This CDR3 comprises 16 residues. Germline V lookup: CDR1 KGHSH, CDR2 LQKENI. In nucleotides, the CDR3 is TGTGCCAGCTCCCGCACCGACACAGGGACCACAGATACGCAGTATTTT. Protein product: CASSRTDTGTTDTQYF.

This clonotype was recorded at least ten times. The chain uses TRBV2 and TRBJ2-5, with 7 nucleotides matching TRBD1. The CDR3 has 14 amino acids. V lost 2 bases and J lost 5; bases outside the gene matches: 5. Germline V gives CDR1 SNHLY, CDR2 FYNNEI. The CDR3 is CASSELRGPETQYF. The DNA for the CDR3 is TGTGCCAGCAGTGAACTGAGGGGGCCCGAGACCCAGTACTTC.